Sequencing of this TCR beta chain was carried out in a study of CD8+ T cells in alopecia areata. Across the study: Scoring of treated patients' severity used the percentage of affected scalp area.

Study outcomes and limitations: Greater clonality was observed in lesional scalp samples, especially alopecia totalis/universalis, versus normal scalp. Persistence during tofacitinib was seen for many expanded lesional clones in scalp and blood.

The CDR3 has 16 amino acids. V dropped 6 bases and J dropped 0; count of bases not matched to a gene: 11. Germline V gene sequence: CDR1 SQVTM, CDR2 ANQGSEA. A word on this clone: Its target is unknown.

The authors extracted RNA and reverse transcribed it into cDNA as the sequencing template. Clones were sequenced by immunoSEQ multiplex PCR, and TCRdb holds only the in-frame ones, with some missing. Of some 110,000 clones listed, less than 75% are singletons. Treatment here: oral pan-JAK inhibitor, 5-10 mg twice daily. The rearrangement uses TRBV29-1 and TRBJ2-7, with 10 bases lining up with TRBD1. The specimen comprised CD8+ T cells sorted from blood, sampled at week 24, from a patient treated with tofacitinib. The sequence derives from a human donor with alopecia areata. The chain's CDR3 is CSVLGTGQGNSYEQYF. CDR3 DNA: TGCAGCGTGTTAGGAACGGGACAGGGGAACTCCTACGAGCAGTACTTC.